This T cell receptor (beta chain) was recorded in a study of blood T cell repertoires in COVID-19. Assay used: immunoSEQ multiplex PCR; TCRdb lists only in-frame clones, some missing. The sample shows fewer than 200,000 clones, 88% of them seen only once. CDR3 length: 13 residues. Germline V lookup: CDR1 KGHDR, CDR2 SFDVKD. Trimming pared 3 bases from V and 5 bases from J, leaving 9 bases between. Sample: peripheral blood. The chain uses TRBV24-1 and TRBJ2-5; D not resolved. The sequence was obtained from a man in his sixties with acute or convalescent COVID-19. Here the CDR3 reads CATSDLIEETQYF. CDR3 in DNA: TGTGCCACCAGTGATCTGATTGAGGAGACCCAGTACTTC.